Listed below are T cell receptor beta chains from one sample, sequenced in a study of graft-versus-host responses after intestinal transplantation. These receptors are not linked to any known antigen. Using immunoSEQ multiplex PCR, the repertoire was profiled, and TCRdb retains in-frame clones only, with some absent. The sample shows roughly 100,000 clones, approximately 90% of them seen only once. Source: unstimulated CD8+ T cells sorted from spleen or lymph node cells, taken before transplant. These receptors were taken from a human donor who was the organ donor for an intestinal transplant. Each CDR3 is given with its conserved first and last residue. The D gene is left open where the match is weak. Size tells how often a clone was seen (once, few, many) or the class of an expanded clone, and some rows leave it out.

TRBJ2-1 | TRBV9 | - | - | TGTGCCAGCAGCCCCCTCGATGAGCAGTTCTTC | CASSPLDEQFF
TRBJ2-7 | TRBV11-3 | TRBD1 | - | TGTGCCAGCAGCTCCAGGGACAGGGTCGACGAGCAGTACTTC | CASSSRDRVDEQYF
TRBJ2-7 | TRBV5-1 | - | - | TGCGCCAGCAGTTCAGGGTTGACCTACGAGCAGTACTTC | CASSSGLTYEQYF
TRBJ2-7 | TRBV7-2 | TRBD1 | - | TGTGCCAGCAGCGTGACAGGGCTCGTATCCTACGAGCAGTACTTC | CASSVTGLVSYEQYF
TRBJ2-3 | TRBV5-6 | - | - | TGTGCCAGCAGCCTACAGTGGGTTTCCACAGATACGCAGTATTTT | CASSLQWVSTDTQYF
TRBJ1-1 | TRBV7-9 | - | - | TGTGCCAGCAGCTTAGGAGAGGGCACTGAAGCTTTCTTT | CASSLGEGTEAFF
TRBJ2-1 | TRBV7-3 | - | - | TGTGCCAGCAGCTTATTTGGTGGCAACAATGAGCAGTTCTTC | CASSLFGGNNEQFF
TRBJ2-7 | TRBV29-1 | TRBD2 | - | TGCAGCGTTGAAACGGTAGCGGGAGACTACGAGCAGTACTTC | CSVETVAGDYEQYF
TRBJ2-7 | TRBV28 | - | few | TGTGCCAGCAGTTTCAGCTACGAGCAGTACTTC | CASSFSYEQYF
TRBJ2-5 | TRBV6-5 | TRBD2 | - | TGTGCCAGCAGTTACACGGGGGGTTCGACGGAGACCCAGTACTTC | CASSYTGGSTETQYF
TRBJ1-3 | TRBV4-1 | - | - | TGCGCCAGCAGCCAAACCGGGGGAAACACCATATATTTT | CASSQTGGNTIYF
TRBJ2-1 | TRBV7-6 | TRBD2 | - | TGTGCCAGCAGCCCCAGGGTAGCGGGAGATTACAATGAGCAGTTCTTC | CASSPRVAGDYNEQFF
TRBJ2-3 | TRBV10-3 | TRBD2 | - | TGTGCCAACCGGGACTACTACACAGATACGCAGTATTTT | CANRDYYTDTQYF
TRBJ2-2 | TRBV11-2 | - | - | TGTGCCAGCAGCTTATGGGTCGGGCGGGATGTCTCCGGGGAGCTGTTTTTT | CASSLWVGRDVSGELFF
TRBJ1-1 | TRBV13 | - | - | TGTGCCAGCAGCTTCAGGGTAGAGAACACTGAAGCTTTCTTT | CASSFRVENTEAFF
TRBJ2-7 | TRBV7-8 | - | - | TGTGCCAGCAGCTTAAAGGGGGCCTACGAGCAGTACTTC | CASSLKGAYEQYF
TRBJ2-3 | TRBV11-2 | TRBD2 | - | TGTGCCAGCAGCTTAGGGAGGTTTAGCGGGGACACAGATACGCAGTATTTT | CASSLGRFSGDTDTQYF
TRBJ1-1 | TRBV9 | - | - | TGTGCCAGCAGCGTAGGGGCGGGGGGCTTTATTGAAGCTTTCTTT | CASSVGAGGFIEAFF
TRBJ2-1 | TRBV9 | - | - | TGTGCCAGCAGCGGTCCCCGGGACATAGAGCAGTTCTTC | CASSGPRDIEQFF
TRBJ2-3 | TRBV6-6 | - | - | TGTGCCAGCAGTTACTCTATAGGAGGTCCCACAGATACGCAGTATTTT | CASSYSIGGPTDTQYF
TRBJ1-2 | TRBV11-2 | TRBD1 | - | TGTGCCAGCAGCTCACCGGGACAGGGCTACGGCTACACCTTC | CASSSPGQGYGYTF